The present TCR beta chain was sequenced within a study of spatial heterogeneity in lung cancer. The wider study: The donor population consisted of more than 55 patients with untreated, early-stage non-small cell lung cancer. When available, follow-up PBMC samples taken a median of about 2 years after resection were sequenced.

TCRdb analysed the 5' RACE reads with MiXCR anew, one entry per CDR3 protein. The profile shows just under 45,000 distinct CDR3 sequences, approximately 22% of them singletons. Germline lookup yields CDR1 MNHEY and CDR2 SVGAGI. Trimming took off 4 bases at V and 12 bases at J, with 16 bases between the two ends. The CDR3 contains 13 residues. The time point denotes: blood at routine non-recurrence follow-up after resection. Whole RNA was taken from tumor, nontumor lung or frozen PBMC; it was then sequenced unsorted. The sequence was obtained from a female donor with early-stage non-small cell lung cancer. Specimen: PBMCs, collected at follow-up. The V and J genes are TRBV6-5 and TRBJ2-1, with a possible D match to TRBD2 (5 bases). The CDR3 region is CASSLLDRERQFF. In nucleotides, the CDR3 is TGTGCCAGCAGTTTACTGGACCGGGAAAGGCAGTTCTTC.